This T cell receptor beta chain is drawn from a study of CD8 T cells in ankylosing spondylitis. Points from the study as a whole: Significantly higher representation of disease-linked clones was reported for matched ankylosing spondylitis synovial fluid. Ankylosing spondylitis blood seemed to carry a telltale TCR beta motif made of several highly homologous variants.

This clonotype occurred a few times. Its antigen remains unknown. This CDR3 is built from 16 residues. Germline-derived CDR1 and CDR2 are SGDLS and YYNGEE. The ends lost 3 bases at V and 3 bases at J; junction bases unmatched: 8. Quantitative 5'-RACE with molecular barcodes was used to make the TCR beta libraries. TCRdb itself ran the 5' RACE reads through MiXCR, one entry per CDR3 protein. The table includes some 290,000 distinct CDR3 sequences, about 19% detected once. The source of this sequence is a male donor with ankylosing spondylitis or in good health (not recorded which). This chain connects TRBV9 to TRBJ2-3; 9 positions agree with TRBD2. Specimen: blood, either unsorted or a sorted T cell fraction (not recorded which). The CDR3 sequence is CASSGLAGVFTDTQYF. The CDR3 coding sequence is TGTGCCAGCAGCGGGTTAGCGGGAGTGTTTACAGATACGCAGTATTTT.